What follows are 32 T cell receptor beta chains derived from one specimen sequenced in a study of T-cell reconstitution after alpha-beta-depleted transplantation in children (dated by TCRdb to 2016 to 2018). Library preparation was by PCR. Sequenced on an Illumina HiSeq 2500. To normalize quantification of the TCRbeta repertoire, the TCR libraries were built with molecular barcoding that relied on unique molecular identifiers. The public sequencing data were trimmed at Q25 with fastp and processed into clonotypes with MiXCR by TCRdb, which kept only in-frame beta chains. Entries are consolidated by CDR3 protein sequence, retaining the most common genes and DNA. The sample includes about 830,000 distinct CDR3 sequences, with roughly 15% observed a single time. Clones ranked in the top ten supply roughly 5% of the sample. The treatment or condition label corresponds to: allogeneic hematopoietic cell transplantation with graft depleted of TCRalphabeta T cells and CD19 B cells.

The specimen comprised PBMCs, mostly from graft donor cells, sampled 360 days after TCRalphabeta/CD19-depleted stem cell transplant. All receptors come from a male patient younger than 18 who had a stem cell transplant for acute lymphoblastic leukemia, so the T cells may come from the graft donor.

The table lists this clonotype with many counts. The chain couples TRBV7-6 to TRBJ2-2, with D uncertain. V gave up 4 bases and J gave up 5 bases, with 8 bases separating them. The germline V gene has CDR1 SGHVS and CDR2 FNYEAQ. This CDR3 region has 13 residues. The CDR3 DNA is TGTGCCAGCAGCTCCACCGGGACCGGGGAGCTGTTTTTT. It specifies CASSSTGTGELFF.

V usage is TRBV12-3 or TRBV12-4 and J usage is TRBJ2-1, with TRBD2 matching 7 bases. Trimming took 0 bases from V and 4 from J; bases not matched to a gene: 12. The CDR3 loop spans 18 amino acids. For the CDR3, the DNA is TGTGCCAGCAGTTTAGCCCGGTCGTGGGAGCGGGGTTACAATGAGCAGTTCTTC. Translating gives CASSLARSWERGYNEQFF.

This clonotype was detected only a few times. The CDR3 DNA reads as TGTGCCAGCTCATACATCGTAGACAGCGGCTATAATTCACCCCTCCACTTT. Translated, it gives CASSYIVDSGYNSPLHF. V gene TRBV18 combines with J gene TRBJ1-6, with a tentative D call TRBD1 (5 bases). Trimming shortened V by 5 bases and J by 3 bases, and 17 bases separated the two germline ends. The CDR3 is 17 residues long. The germline gives CDR1 KGHSH, CDR2 LQKENI.

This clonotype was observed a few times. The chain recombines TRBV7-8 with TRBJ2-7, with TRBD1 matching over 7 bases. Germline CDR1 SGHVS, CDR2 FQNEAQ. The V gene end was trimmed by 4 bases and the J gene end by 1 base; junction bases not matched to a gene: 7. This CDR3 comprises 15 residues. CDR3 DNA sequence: TGTGCCAGCAGCTATTCTCCGGGACAGTCCTACGAGCAGTACTTC. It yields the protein CASSYSPGQSYEQYF.

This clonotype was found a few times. CDR3 coding DNA: TGTGCCAGCAGTTACGCCAGCTCCTACGAGCAGTACTTC. Its translation: CASSYASSYEQYF. The chain couples TRBV6-5 to TRBJ2-7; no clear D. Looked up from germline, CDR1 is MNHEY and CDR2 is SVGAGI. The CDR3 is 13 amino acids. Trimming left V 2 bases short and J 0 bases short, with 5 bases between.

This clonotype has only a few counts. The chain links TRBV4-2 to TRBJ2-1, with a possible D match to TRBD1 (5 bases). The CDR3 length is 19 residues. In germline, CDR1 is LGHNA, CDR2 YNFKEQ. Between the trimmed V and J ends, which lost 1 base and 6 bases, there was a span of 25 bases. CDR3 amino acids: CASSQVGPNRANPSNEQFF. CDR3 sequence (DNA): TGTGCCAGCAGCCAAGTGGGGCCGAACCGGGCCAACCCATCCAATGAGCAGTTCTTC.

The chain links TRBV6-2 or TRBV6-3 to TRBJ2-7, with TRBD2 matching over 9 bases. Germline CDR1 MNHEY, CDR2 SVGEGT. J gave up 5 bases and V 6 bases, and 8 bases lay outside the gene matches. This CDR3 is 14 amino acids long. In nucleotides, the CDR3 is TGTGCCAGCAGAACCGGGACTAGCCCCCACGAGCAGTACTTC. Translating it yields CASRTGTSPHEQYF.

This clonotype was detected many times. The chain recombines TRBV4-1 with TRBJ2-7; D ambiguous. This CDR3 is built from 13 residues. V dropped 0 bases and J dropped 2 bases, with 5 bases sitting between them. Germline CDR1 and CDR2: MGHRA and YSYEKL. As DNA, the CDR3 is TGCGCCAGCAGCCAAGATTTCCCCTACGAGCAGTACTTC. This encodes CASSQDFPYEQYF.

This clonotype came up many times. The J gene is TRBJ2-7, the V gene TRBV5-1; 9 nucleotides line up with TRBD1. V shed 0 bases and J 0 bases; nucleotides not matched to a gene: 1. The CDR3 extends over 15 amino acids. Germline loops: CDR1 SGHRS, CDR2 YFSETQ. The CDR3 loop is CASSLATGGSYEQYF. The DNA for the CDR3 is TGCGCCAGCAGCTTGGCGACAGGGGGCTCCTACGAGCAGTACTTC.

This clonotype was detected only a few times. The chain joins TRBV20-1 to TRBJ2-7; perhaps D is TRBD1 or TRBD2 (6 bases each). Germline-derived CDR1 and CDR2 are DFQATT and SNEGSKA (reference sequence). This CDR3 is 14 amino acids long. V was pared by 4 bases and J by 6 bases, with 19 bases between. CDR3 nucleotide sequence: TGCAGTGCTATTAGGACGGGGGCCTTGGTCGAGCAGTACTTC. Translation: CSAIRTGALVEQYF.

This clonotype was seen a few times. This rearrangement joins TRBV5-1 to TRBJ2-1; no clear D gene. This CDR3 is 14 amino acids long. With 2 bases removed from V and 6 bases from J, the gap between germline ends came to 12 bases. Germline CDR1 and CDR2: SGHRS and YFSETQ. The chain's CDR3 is CASSFASVRNEQFF. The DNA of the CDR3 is TGCGCCAGCAGCTTTGCATCGGTCCGCAATGAGCAGTTCTTC.

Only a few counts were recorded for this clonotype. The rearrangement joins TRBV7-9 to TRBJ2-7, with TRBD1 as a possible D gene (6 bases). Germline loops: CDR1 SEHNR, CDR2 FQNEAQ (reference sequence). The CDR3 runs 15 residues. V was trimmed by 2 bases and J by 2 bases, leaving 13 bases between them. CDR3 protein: CASSLFRGFPYEQYF. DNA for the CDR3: TGTGCCAGCAGCTTATTCAGGGGCTTCCCCTACGAGCAGTACTTC.

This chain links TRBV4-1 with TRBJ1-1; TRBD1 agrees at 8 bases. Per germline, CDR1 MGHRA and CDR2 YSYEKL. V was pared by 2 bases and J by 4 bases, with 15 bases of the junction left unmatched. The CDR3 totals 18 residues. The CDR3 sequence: CASSQKGGFRQGATEAFF. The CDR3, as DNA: TGCGCCAGCAGCCAAAAAGGTGGCTTTCGGCAGGGGGCCACTGAAGCTTTCTTT.

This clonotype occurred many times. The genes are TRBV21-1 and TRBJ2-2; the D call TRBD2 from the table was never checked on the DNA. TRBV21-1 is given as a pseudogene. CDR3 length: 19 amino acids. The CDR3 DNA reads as TGTGCCAGCAGCAAAGCACCGGGACTAGCGGGGTGGAACACCGGGGAGCTGTTTTTT. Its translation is CASSKAPGLAGWNTGELFF.

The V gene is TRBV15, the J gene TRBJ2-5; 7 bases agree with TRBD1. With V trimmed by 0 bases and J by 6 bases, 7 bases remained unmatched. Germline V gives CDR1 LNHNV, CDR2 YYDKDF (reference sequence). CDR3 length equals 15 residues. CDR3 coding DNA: TGTGCCACCAGCAGAGATCGCGGCAGGGGGAAGACCCAGTACTTC. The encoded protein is CATSRDRGRGKTQYF. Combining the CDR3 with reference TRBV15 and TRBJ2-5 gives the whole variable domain DAMVIQNPRYQVTQFGKPVTLSCSQTLNHNVMYWYQQKSSQAPKLLFHYYDKDFNNEADTPDNFQSRRPNTSFCFLDIRSPGLGDTAMYLCATSRDRGRGKTQYFGPGTRLLVL.

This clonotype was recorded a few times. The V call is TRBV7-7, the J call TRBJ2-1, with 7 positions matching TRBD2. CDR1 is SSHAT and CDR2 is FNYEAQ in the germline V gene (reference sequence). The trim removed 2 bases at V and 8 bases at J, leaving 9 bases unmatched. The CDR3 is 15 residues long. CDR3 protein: CASSLIGGSNHEQFF. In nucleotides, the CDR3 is TGTGCCAGCAGCTTAATCGGCGGGAGTAATCATGAGCAGTTCTTC.

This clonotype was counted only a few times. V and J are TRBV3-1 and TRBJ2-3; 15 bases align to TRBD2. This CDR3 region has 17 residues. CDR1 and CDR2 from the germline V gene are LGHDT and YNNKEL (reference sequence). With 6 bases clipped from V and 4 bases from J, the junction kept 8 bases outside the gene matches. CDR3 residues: CASRLGTSGRPPDTQYF. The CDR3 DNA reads TGTGCCAGCAGACTAGGGACTAGCGGGAGGCCGCCAGATACGCAGTATTTT.

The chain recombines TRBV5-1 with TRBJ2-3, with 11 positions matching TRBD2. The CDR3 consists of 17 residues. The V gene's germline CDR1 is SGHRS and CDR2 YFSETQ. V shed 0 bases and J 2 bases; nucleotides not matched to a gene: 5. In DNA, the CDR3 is TGCGCCAGCAGCTTGGCACCTAGCGGGAGGTCCACAGATACGCAGTATTTT. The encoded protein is CASSLAPSGRSTDTQYF.

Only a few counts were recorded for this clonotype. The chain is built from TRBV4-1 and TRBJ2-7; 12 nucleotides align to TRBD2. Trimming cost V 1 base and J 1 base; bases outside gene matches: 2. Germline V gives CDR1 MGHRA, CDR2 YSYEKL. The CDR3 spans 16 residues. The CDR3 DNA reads TGCGCCAGCAGCCAAGGCGGGACTAGCGGGTCCTACGAGCAGTACTTC. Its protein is CASSQGGTSGSYEQYF.

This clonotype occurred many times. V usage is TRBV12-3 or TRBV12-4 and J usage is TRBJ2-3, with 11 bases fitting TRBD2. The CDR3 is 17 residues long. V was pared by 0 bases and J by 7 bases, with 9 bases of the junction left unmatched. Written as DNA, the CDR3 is TGTGCCAGCAGTTTAGCGCTAACTAGCGGGAGAGGTTATACGCAGTATTTT. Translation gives CASSLALTSGRGYTQYF.

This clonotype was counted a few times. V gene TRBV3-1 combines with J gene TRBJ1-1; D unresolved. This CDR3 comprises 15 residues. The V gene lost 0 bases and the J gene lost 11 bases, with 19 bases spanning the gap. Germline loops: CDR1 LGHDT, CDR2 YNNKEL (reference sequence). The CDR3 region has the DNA TGTGCCAGCAGCCAAGATAGTTTAGGTGCCTTAGGGGCTTTCTTT. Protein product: CASSQDSLGALGAFF. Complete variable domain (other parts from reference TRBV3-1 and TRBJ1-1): DTAVSQTPKYLVTQMGNDKSIKCEQNLGHDTMYWYKQDSKKFLKIMFSYNNKELIINETVPNRFSPKSPDKAHLNLHINSLELGDSAVYFCASSQDSLGALGAFFGQGTRLTVV.

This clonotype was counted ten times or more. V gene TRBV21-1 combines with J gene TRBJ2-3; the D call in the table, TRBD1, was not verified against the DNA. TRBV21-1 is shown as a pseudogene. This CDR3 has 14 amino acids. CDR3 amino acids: CASSFQGGTDTQYF. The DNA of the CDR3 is TGTGCCAGCAGCTTTCAGGGGGGCACAGATACGCAGTATTTT.

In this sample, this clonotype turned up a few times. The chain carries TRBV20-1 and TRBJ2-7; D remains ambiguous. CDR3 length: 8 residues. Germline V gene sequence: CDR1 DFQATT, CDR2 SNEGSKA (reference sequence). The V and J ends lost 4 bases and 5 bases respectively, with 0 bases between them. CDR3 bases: TGCAGTGCTAACGAGCAGTACTTC. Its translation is CSANEQYF.

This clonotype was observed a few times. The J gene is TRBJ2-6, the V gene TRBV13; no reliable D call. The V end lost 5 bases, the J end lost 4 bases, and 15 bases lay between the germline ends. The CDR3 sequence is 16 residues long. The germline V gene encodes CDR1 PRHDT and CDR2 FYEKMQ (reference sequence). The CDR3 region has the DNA TGTGCCAGCAGCCCCTTCGCGCTTTTAGGGGCCAACGTCCTGACTTTC. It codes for CASSPFALLGANVLTF.

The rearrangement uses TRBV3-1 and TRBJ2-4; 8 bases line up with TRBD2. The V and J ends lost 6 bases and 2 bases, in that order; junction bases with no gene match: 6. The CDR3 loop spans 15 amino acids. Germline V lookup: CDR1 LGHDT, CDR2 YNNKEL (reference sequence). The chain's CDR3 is CASSPYSGTKNIQYF. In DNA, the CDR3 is TGTGCCAGCAGTCCCTATAGCGGGACCAAAAACATTCAGTACTTC.

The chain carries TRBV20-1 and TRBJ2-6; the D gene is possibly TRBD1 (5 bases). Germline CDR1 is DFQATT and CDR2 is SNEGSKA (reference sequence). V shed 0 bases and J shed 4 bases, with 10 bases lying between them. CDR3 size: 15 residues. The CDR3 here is CSARDPGSGANVLTF. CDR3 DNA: TGCAGTGCTAGAGATCCAGGGTCGGGGGCCAACGTCCTGACTTTC.

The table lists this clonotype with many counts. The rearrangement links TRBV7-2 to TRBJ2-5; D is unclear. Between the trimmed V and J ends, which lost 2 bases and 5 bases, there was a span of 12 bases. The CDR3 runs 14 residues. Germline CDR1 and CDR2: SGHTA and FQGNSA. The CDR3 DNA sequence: TGTGCCAGCAGCTTAATACCCCTGGCGGAGACCCAGTACTTC. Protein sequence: CASSLIPLAETQYF.

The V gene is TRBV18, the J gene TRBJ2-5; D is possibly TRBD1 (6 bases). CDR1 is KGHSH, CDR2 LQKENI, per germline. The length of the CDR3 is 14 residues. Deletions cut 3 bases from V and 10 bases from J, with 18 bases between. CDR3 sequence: CASSPRTVPWDQYF. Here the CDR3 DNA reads TGTGCCAGCTCACCCCGGACAGTCCCATGGGACCAGTACTTC.

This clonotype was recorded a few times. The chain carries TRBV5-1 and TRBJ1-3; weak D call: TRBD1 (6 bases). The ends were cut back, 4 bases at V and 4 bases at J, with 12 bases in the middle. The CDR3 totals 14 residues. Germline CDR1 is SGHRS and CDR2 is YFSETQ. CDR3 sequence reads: CASSPDSFGNTIYF. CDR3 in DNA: TGCGCCAGCAGCCCGGACAGTTTCGGAAACACCATATATTTT.

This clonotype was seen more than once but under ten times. CDR3 DNA: TGTGCCAGCAGAGATAGCCCGGGACTAGCCAACACCGGGGAGCTGTTTTTT. Translated: CASRDSPGLANTGELFF. This chain uses TRBV9 with TRBJ2-2; the match to TRBD2 covers 9 bases. J lost 2 bases, V lost 5 bases, and 10 bases had no gene match. Looked up from germline, CDR1 is SGDLS and CDR2 is YYNGEE. The CDR3 consists of 17 residues.

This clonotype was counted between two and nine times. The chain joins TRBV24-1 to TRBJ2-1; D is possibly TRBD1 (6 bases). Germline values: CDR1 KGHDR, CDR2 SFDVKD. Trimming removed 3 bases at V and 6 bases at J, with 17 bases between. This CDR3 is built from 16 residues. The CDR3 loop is CATSDAQGIFGNEQFF. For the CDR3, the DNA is TGTGCCACCAGTGATGCACAGGGTATTTTCGGCAATGAGCAGTTCTTC.

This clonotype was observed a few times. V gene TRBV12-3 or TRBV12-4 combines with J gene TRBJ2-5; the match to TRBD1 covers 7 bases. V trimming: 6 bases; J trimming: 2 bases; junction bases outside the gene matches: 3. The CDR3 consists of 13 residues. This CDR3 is CASRTGLQETQYF. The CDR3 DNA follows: TGTGCCAGCAGGACAGGGCTACAAGAGACCCAGTACTTC.